This T cell receptor (beta chain) was profiled in a study of blood T cell repertoires in COVID-19 (dated by TCRdb to the early 2020s). Some background on the complete study: Collaborator samples came from the United States, Italy and Spain and covered acute and convalescent phases of COVID-19. The prospective study material was composed of cDNA or gDNA derived from T cells, B-cell-depleted T cells, or PBMCs. Deeply sampled blood TCRbeta repertoires from subjects exposed to, actively infected with, or recovered from COVID-19 were included in the dataset. The repertoires were released in a freely available public database intended as a resource for research on the immune response to SARS-CoV-2. The samples were drawn from the first 160 participants of the ongoing ImmuneRACE study and from 950 to 1,500 subjects provided by 6 global collaborators. Nearly every sample came with metadata listing a de-identified subject ID, COVID-19 status, age in years and sex. Where available, HLA class I and class II types were taken from metadata supplied by the sample provider and were not determined by assay-based typing.

TCRbeta CDR3 regions were amplified from genomic DNA using the immunoSEQ Assay, a bias-controlled multiplex PCR. Per the original workflow: The number of nucleated cells in each sample was estimated by amplification of reference gene primers within the assay. To quantify the absolute abundance of each unique TCRbeta CDR3 rearrangement, sequence reads were collapsed and filtered. For each sample, productive Simpson clonality was calculated as the square root of Simpson's diversity index over productive rearrangements. The immuneACCESS repertoire file appears here via TCRdb, limited to in-frame rearrangements. These files lack a portion of the clones; in checked studies, under half of the deficit traces to unresolved V genes, and the cause of the others is not known. Clonal size and the V and J genes are those of that table, whereas D and trimming came from the DNA. Here the sample has over 200,000 clones; 92% occur a single time. The ten largest clones take up around 0.84% of the sample.

One collaborating source in Seattle enrolled patients during active infection and followed them longitudinally through the course of disease. Collaborating institutions collected whole blood in K2EDTA tubes following their own protocols. For TCRbeta analysis, collaborators shipped samples in one of three forms: frozen whole blood, isolated PBMCs, or DNA extracted from either of those sample types. For this clone: Its antigen remains undetermined. Nothing much larger sits one base from this clone, and base qualities are not available.

Findings and caveats that apply to the study as a whole: Clinical and demographic metadata were provided uncurated, with the amount varying by source and participant.

Via the germline V gene (reference sequence), CDR1 is SGHAT and CDR2 FQDESV. Including the terminal cysteine and phenylalanine, the CDR3 comprises 16 residues. Solely the CDR3 DNA is kept, with 48 bases framed from the first base. V and J are truncated by 2 bases and 4 bases respectively, leaving an intervening sequence of 17 bases. The clonotype comes from a man in his 60s with COVID-19, enrolled during active disease. The rearranged segments are TRBV11-1 and TRBJ1-1; the D region possibly corresponds to TRBD1 (5 bases align). Source material: peripheral blood. The sequence in DNA is TGTGCCAGCAGCTTATCCCCGATAGCCGGGGGCACTGAAGCTTTCTTT. Its amino acids are CASSLSPIAGGTEAFF.